This TCR beta chain was captured in a study of early T cells in non-severe SARS-CoV-2 infection (dated by TCRdb to the early 2020s). With respect to the entire study: Because TCR sequencing relied on bulk RNA taken from unsorted whole blood, pairing of alpha and beta chains was not possible.

V was cut back by 0 bases and J by 1 base, leaving a gap of 7 bases between them. The CDR3 goes from the cysteine to the phenylalanine over 14 residues. The read is trimmed to its CDR3 DNA, 42 bases read in frame from base 1. As encoded in the germline V gene, CDR1 is SGDLS while CDR2 is YYNGEE. Library method: 5' RACE. The instrument was a NextSeq 500. In the TCR library protocol, unique molecular identifiers were attached to individual cDNA molecules to correct for PCR bias and sequencing error. Both TCR alpha and beta chains were sequenced, and tight co-correlation was observed between alpha and beta sequence abundances in each sample. In the paper's pipeline: Decombinator V4 was used to perform V gene, J gene and CDR3 annotation of TCR sequences. TCRs were defined as expanded if a significant change between any two time points was detected under a Poisson model with p below 0.0001. TCR abundances were normalised to the total number of TCRs sequenced in each sample and reported as counts per million. MAIT TCRs were defined by TRAV1-2 paired with TRAJ12, TRAJ20 or TRAJ33, and iNKT TCRs by TRAV10 paired with TRAJ18. VDJdb, accessed 1 November 2021, was searched for CMV, EBV and SARS-CoV-2 annotated TCRs, excluding TCRs annotated for multiple antigens. TCRdb ran its own pipeline on the public reads, namely fastp trimming at Q25 and MiXCR clone calling, and kept in-frame beta chains. CDR3 protein duplicates are merged, each entry listing the most common genes and DNA. These V and J calls are TCRdb output, not the study's own analysis. Recorded for this sample are roughly 65,000 distinct CDR3 sequences; approximately 12% of them occurred a single time. The ten largest clones represent about 1.7% of the sample.

A case-control design nested within a healthcare worker cohort in London, UK, was used, with weekly nasopharyngeal swab PCR tests and blood sampling performed. Healthcare workers were recruited between 23 and 31 March 2020, during the week of the UK lockdown, and were followed weekly for up to roughly 16 weeks. What the authors observed across the whole study: Matching against VDJdb was skewed toward anti-spike CD8 responses, likely underestimated virus-specific expansions, and missed private and CD4 specificities.

In the case of this clonotype: Its recognized antigen is unknown. No base quality values were provided; no much bigger clone lies one nucleotide off.

This receptor was taken from an adult who was a healthcare worker with PCR-confirmed SARS-CoV-2 infection or an uninfected control (not recorded which). The sample consisted of whole blood. This chain joins TRBV9 to TRBJ2-5; the D gene could be either TRBD1 or TRBD2, each agreeing at 6 bases. The CDR3 sequence is CASSVEGGQETQYF. DNA sequence: TGTGCCAGCAGCGTAGAGGGGGGCCAAGAGACCCAGTACTTC. Full variable domain (CDR3 extended with the reference TRBV9 and TRBJ2-5 proteins): DSGVTQTPKHLITATGQRVTLRCSPRSGDLSVYWYQQSLDQGLQFLIQYYNGEERAKGNILERFSAQQFPDLHSELNLSSLELGDSALYFCASSVEGGQETQYFGPGTRLLVL.